The 23 T cell receptor beta chains in this list originate from one sample, sequenced in a study of CD8 T cells in Susac syndrome. Random hexamers were used to reverse transcribe about 0.5 to 1 ug of RNA. TCRdb re-derived calls from the immunoSEQ multiplex PCR reads in MiXCR, one entry per CDR3 protein. The table has 160,000 or so distinct CDR3 sequences, around 90% seen once. Sequencing input: CD4+ T cells from PBMCs. The origin of the receptors is a human donor in good health.

The genes are TRBV28 and TRBJ2-1, with D hard to call. Per the germline V gene, CDR1 is MDHEN and CDR2 is SYDVKM. The CDR3 spans 13 residues. V was pared by 6 bases and J by 8 bases, with 14 bases between. CDR3 amino acids: CASRTPQEDEQFF. The DNA for the CDR3 is TGTGCCAGCAGGACCCCTCAGGAAGATGAGCAGTTCTTC.

This clonotype was recorded only once. The DNA of the CDR3 is TGTGCCAGCAGAAAACTAGGGAACACCGGGGAGCTGTTTTTT. Translation: CASRKLGNTGELFF. The V call is TRBV6-4, the J call TRBJ2-2, with TRBD2 as a possible D gene (5 bases). Germline CDR1 and CDR2: MRHNA and SNTAGT. V was clipped by 6 bases and J by 1 base, with 9 bases between them. The CDR3 length is 14 residues.

This CDR3 is CASSFPGPYNEQFF. The CDR3 DNA follows: TGTGCCAGCAGTTTCCCCGGGCCGTACAATGAGCAGTTCTTC. This chain connects TRBV27 to TRBJ2-1, with unresolved D. The CDR3 loop spans 14 amino acids. The V and J ends lost 3 bases and 4 bases respectively, with 10 bases between them. The germline V gene encodes CDR1 MNHEY and CDR2 SMNVEV (reference sequence).

J is TRBJ2-7 and V is TRBV28; no reliable D call. The CDR3 sequence is 13 residues long. Trimming cost V 5 bases and J 7 bases, with 15 bases left between them. The germline V gene has CDR1 MDHEN and CDR2 SYDVKM. CDR3 nucleotides: TGTGCCAGCAGTCGGGTAGGTGGTCAAGAGCAGTACTTC. It is translated as CASSRVGGQEQYF.

This clonotype was seen only once. The V call is TRBV9, the J call TRBJ2-1, with D tentatively TRBD2 (5 bases). Germline V gives CDR1 SGDLS, CDR2 YYNGEE. Trimming stripped 3 bases from V and 7 bases from J, with 14 bases between. CDR3 length equals 14 residues. CDR3: CASSAGNVGNEQFF. CDR3 in DNA: TGTGCCAGCAGCGCGGGAAACGTCGGGAATGAGCAGTTCTTC. Supplemented by reference TRBV9 and TRBJ2-1, the full variable domain reads DSGVTQTPKHLITATGQRVTLRCSPRSGDLSVYWYQQSLDQGLQFLIQYYNGEERAKGNILERFSAQQFPDLHSELNLSSLELGDSALYFCASSAGNVGNEQFFGPGTRLTVL.

The chain carries TRBV7-9 and TRBJ1-2; D is unresolved. The germline gives CDR1 SEHNR, CDR2 FQNEAQ (reference sequence). Trimming pared 5 bases from V and 3 bases from J, leaving 13 bases between. The CDR3 covers 14 residues. This CDR3 is CASSPSQPYYGYTF. CDR3 DNA sequence: TGTGCCAGCAGCCCTTCGCAACCCTACTATGGCTACACCTTC.

V is TRBV20-1 and J is TRBJ1-4; 9 positions match TRBD1. CDR1 and CDR2 from the germline V gene are DFQATT and SNEGSKA (reference sequence). The CDR3 contains 16 residues. Trimming took 1 base from V and 4 from J; bases not matched to a gene: 7. Written as DNA, the CDR3 is TGCAGTGCTAGAGTCTTCGGACAGGGGTATAATGAAAAACTGTTTTTT. Translating it yields CSARVFGQGYNEKLFF.

V usage is TRBV7-9 and J usage is TRBJ2-7; D possibly corresponds to TRBD1 (8 bases). Trimming pared 5 bases from V and 3 bases from J, leaving 14 bases between. From germline, CDR1 is SEHNR and CDR2 FQNEAQ (reference sequence). The CDR3 has 14 amino acids. The DNA for the CDR3 is TGTGCCAGCAGCGGGGGGGGACAGGTCTACGAGCAGTACTTC. Encoded protein: CASSGGGQVYEQYF.

The chain carries TRBV29-1 and TRBJ1-1, with D possibly TRBD1 on 6 matching bases. There are 16 residues in the CDR3. Germline loops: CDR1 SQVTM, CDR2 ANQGSEA. Trimming took off 3 bases at V and 4 bases at J, with 21 bases between the two ends. The CDR3 DNA sequence: TGCAGCGTTGATGCGCTAATGGGGGGGGCGAGCACTGAAGCTTTCTTT. It yields the protein CSVDALMGGASTEAFF.

The gene calls are TRBV5-4 and TRBJ1-1, with D maybe TRBD1 (6 bases). Trimming left V 2 bases short and J 0 bases short, with 8 bases between. There are 14 residues in the CDR3. Germline CDR1 is SGHNT and CDR2 is YYREEE (reference sequence). The chain's CDR3 is CASSLQGMNTEAFF. The CDR3 region has the DNA TGTGCCAGCAGCTTACAGGGTATGAACACTGAAGCTTTCTTT. The entire variable domain, with the rest obtained from reference TRBV5-4 and TRBJ1-1, is as follows: ETGVTQSPTHLIKTRGQQVTLRCSSQSGHNTVSWYQQALGQGPQFIFQYYREEENGRGNFPPRFSGLQFPNYSSELNVNALELDDSALYLCASSLQGMNTEAFFGQGTRLTVV.

This clonotype occurred a few times. This chain uses TRBV25-1 with TRBJ2-1; D could derive from TRBD1 or TRBD2 (5 bases each). The germline gives CDR1 MGHDK, CDR2 SYGVNS. The CDR3 is made up of 15 amino acids. The V gene lost 4 bases and the J gene lost 0 bases, with 10 bases spanning the gap. The CDR3 region is CASSGSGSSYNEQFF. CDR3 bases: TGTGCCAGCAGTGGATCAGGGAGCTCCTACAATGAGCAGTTCTTC. Looking up the rest from reference TRBV25-1 and TRBJ2-1 gives the full variable domain: EADIYQTPRYLVIGTGKKITLECSQTMGHDKMYWYQQDPGMELHLIHYSYGVNSTEKGDLSSESTVSRIRTEHFPLTLESARPSHTSQYLCASSGSGSSYNEQFFGPGTRLTVL.

This sequence joins TRBV7-2 and TRBJ2-7; D might be TRBD1 (6 bases). This CDR3 has 14 amino acids. The V and J ends lost 8 bases and 1 base respectively, with 15 bases between them. Looked up from germline, CDR1 is SGHTA and CDR2 is FQGNSA. CDR3 residues: CASLASRGSYEQYF. The CDR3 region has the DNA TGTGCCAGCCTAGCTTCGAGGGGGTCCTACGAGCAGTACTTC.

The chain links TRBV5-1 to TRBJ1-2, with 8 bases aligning to TRBD1. The trim removed 4 bases at V and 8 bases at J, leaving 13 bases unmatched. Germline V CDR1 and CDR2: SGHRS, YFSETQ. The CDR3 length is 15 residues. CDR3 amino acids: CASSASGTGKSGYTF. For the CDR3, the DNA is TGCGCCAGCAGCGCCTCCGGGACAGGAAAATCGGGCTACACCTTC.

This rearrangement joins TRBV10-3 to TRBJ2-1, with 7 bases aligning to TRBD2. The V segment lost 3 bases and the J segment 5 bases; nucleotides outside the gene matches: 13. From germline, CDR1 is ENHRY and CDR2 SYGVKD. CDR3 length: 17 amino acids. CDR3 nucleotide sequence: TGTGCCATCAGTGACCCCGCAGCGGGGCCCAAGAACAATGAGCAGTTCTTC. Protein product: CAISDPAAGPKNNEQFF.

J is TRBJ2-5 and V is TRBV6-2 or TRBV6-3; D is possibly TRBD2 (6 bases). Looked up from germline, CDR1 is MNHEY and CDR2 is SVGEGT. Trimming removed 6 bases from V and 2 bases from J, with 10 bases in between. This CDR3 comprises 13 residues. The DNA for the CDR3 is TGTGCCAGCAGGAAGGGGACTCAAGAGACCCAGTACTTC. Its translation is CASRKGTQETQYF.

The chain links TRBV20-1 to TRBJ1-6, with D perhaps TRBD1 (5 bases). The CDR3 length is 15 residues. V shed 0 bases and J shed 10 bases, with 16 bases lying between them. Germline CDR1 is DFQATT and CDR2 is SNEGSKA (reference sequence). CDR3 sequence (DNA): TGCAGTGCTAGAGATCCGGCGGTTGAGGGGTCACCCCTCCACTTT. Protein sequence: CSARDPAVEGSPLHF.

The chain has TRBV23-1 and TRBJ1-2; 10 positions match TRBD1. TRBV23-1 is annotated as an ORF whose role is uncertain. J lost 2 bases, V lost 2 bases, and 2 bases had no gene match. The CDR3 totals 15 residues. The CDR3 DNA reads TGCGCCAGCAGTCAACTGACAGGGGGCAACTATGGCTACACCTTC. Its translation is CASSQLTGGNYGYTF.

The chain is built from TRBV7-2 and TRBJ2-1; D is perhaps TRBD1 (6 bases). Germline loops: CDR1 SGHTA, CDR2 FQGNSA. The CDR3 length is 14 residues. V lost 5 bases, J lost 10 bases, and 18 bases lay in between. CDR3 coding DNA: TGTGCCAGCAGCCTTTATCGGCGGACAGAAGAGCAGTTCTTC. Its translation: CASSLYRRTEEQFF.

This clonotype was recorded once. The chain links TRBV2 to TRBJ1-6; unclear D gene. V lost 7 bases and J 8 bases, leaving 6 bases between the germline ends. The germline V gene encodes CDR1 SNHLY and CDR2 FYNNEI. This CDR3 has 11 amino acids. The chain's CDR3 is CASKADSPLHF. CDR3 DNA sequence: TGTGCCAGCAAGGCGGATTCACCCCTCCACTTT. Full variable domain (rest looked up from reference TRBV2 and TRBJ1-6): EPEVTQTPSHQVTQMGQEVILRCVPISNHLYFYWYRQILGQKVEFLVSFYNNEISEKSEIFDDQFSVERPDGSNFTLKIRSTKLEDSAMYFCASKADSPLHFGNGTRLTVT.

V is TRBV3-1 and J is TRBJ2-5; D is undetermined. The CDR3 is made up of 12 amino acids. With 6 bases removed from V and 4 bases from J, the gap between germline ends came to 9 bases. CDR1 and CDR2 from the germline V gene are LGHDT and YNNKEL (reference sequence). The CDR3 sequence: CASSQERETQYF. CDR3 nucleotide sequence: TGTGCCAGCAGTCAGGAGAGAGAGACCCAGTACTTC.

The chain employs TRBV27 and TRBJ1-1; D remains ambiguous. Trimming removed 2 bases from V and 5 bases from J, with 9 bases in between. The CDR3 has 13 amino acids. CDR1 and CDR2 from the germline V gene are MNHEY and SMNVEV (reference sequence). In nucleotides, the CDR3 is TGTGCCAGCAGTTTAAACGTCTGGACTGAAGCTTTCTTT. This encodes CASSLNVWTEAFF.

The V and J genes are TRBV7-3 and TRBJ1-1; 8 bases line up with TRBD1. The CDR3 runs to 13 residues. The germline V gene has CDR1 SGHTA and CDR2 FQGTGA. Unmatched junction bases numbered 7, after V lost 5 bases and J lost 8 bases. The CDR3 spells CASSELGQGEAFF. The CDR3 nucleotides read TGTGCCAGCAGCGAACTAGGACAGGGAGAAGCTTTCTTT. The full variable domain, with the rest looked up from reference TRBV7-3 and TRBJ1-1, is GAGVSQTPSNKVTEKGKYVELRCDPISGHTALYWYRQSLGQGPEFLIYFQGTGAADDSGLPNDRFFAVRPEGSVSTLKIQRTERGDSAVYLCASSELGQGEAFFGQGTRLTVV.

This chain connects TRBV5-1 to TRBJ2-7; D is perhaps TRBD2 (5 bases). The CDR3 is made up of 14 amino acids. Germline-derived CDR1 and CDR2 are SGHRS and YFSETQ. Trimming took off 0 bases at V and 6 bases at J, with 13 bases between the two ends. The DNA of the CDR3 is TGCGCCAGCAGCTTGGAGAATAGCGCAGCCGAGCAGTACTTC. Translated, it gives CASSLENSAAEQYF.